Shown below are 29 T cell receptor beta chains from a single sample sequenced in a study of long-term antiretroviral therapy in people with HIV. The immunoSEQ assay was v3.0, run at survey level. TCRdb's copy holds only in-frame clones and misses some; the assay was immunoSEQ multiplex PCR. The sample lists just over 15,000 clones; about 86% were seen once. The starting material was unsorted PBMCs, obtained just before starting antiretroviral therapy. The receptor set was obtained from a man aged 35-49 years with HIV.

The chain recombines TRBV13 with TRBJ1-1, with D perhaps matching TRBD1 (6 bases). Deletions cut 5 bases from V and 1 base from J, with 20 bases between. Germline V gene sequence: CDR1 PRHDT, CDR2 FYEKMQ (reference sequence). CDR3 size: 17 residues. The chain's CDR3 is CASSRLTQGRSNTEAFF. CDR3 in DNA: TGTGCCAGCAGCCGTCTAACTCAGGGGCGCTCGAACACTGAAGCTTTCTTT.

V is TRBV2 and J is TRBJ2-2; perhaps D is TRBD1 or TRBD2 (5 bases each). Germline V CDR1 and CDR2: SNHLY, FYNNEI. The CDR3 is made up of 14 amino acids. V was pared by 6 bases and J by 4 bases, with 12 bases between. The CDR3 nucleotides are TGTGCCAGCAGCCGGGACGGAGGCACCGGGGAGCTGTTTTTT. Protein: CASSRDGGTGELFF.

V and J are TRBV6-5 and TRBJ1-1; D remains ambiguous. The germline V gene has CDR1 MNHEY and CDR2 SVGAGI. CDR3 size: 11 residues. The germline V and J ends were trimmed by 7 bases and 2 bases, with 5 bases remaining between them. This CDR3 reads CASKDNTEAFF. CDR3 in DNA: TGTGCCAGCAAAGATAACACTGAAGCTTTCTTT.

The chain links TRBV5-6 to TRBJ2-7; D gene uncertain. Trimming took 1 base from V and 2 from J, leaving 19 bases between them. The CDR3 contains 17 residues. Germline lookup yields CDR1 SGHDT and CDR2 YYEEEE. The DNA of the CDR3 is TGTGCCAGCAGCTTGTCTGGACGGACGAGCGCAGCCTACGAGCAGTACTTC. Translating it yields CASSLSGRTSAAYEQYF. Drawing the rest from reference TRBV5-6 and TRBJ2-7, the complete variable domain is DAGVTQSPTHLIKTRGQQVTLRCSPKSGHDTVSWYQQALGQGPQFIFQYYEEEERQRGNFPDRFSGHQFPNYSSELNVNALLLGDSALYLCASSLSGRTSAAYEQYFGPGTRLTVT.

The sample holds a few counts of this clone. The rearrangement joins TRBV5-5 to TRBJ1-6; D uncertain. Germline assignment: CDR1 SGHKS and CDR2 YYEKEE (reference sequence). This CDR3 spans 13 amino acids. The germline V and J ends were trimmed by 4 bases and 11 bases, with 13 bases remaining between them. Here the CDR3 reads CASSLRPWAPLHF. DNA of the CDR3: TGTGCCAGCAGCCTCCGACCTTGGGCACCCCTCCACTTT.

This clone was observed a handful of times. The rearrangement uses TRBV2 and TRBJ1-5; D is possibly TRBD1 (6 bases). With 10 bases removed from V and 3 bases from J, the gap between germline ends came to 16 bases. In germline, CDR1 is SNHLY, CDR2 FYNNEI. The CDR3 has 14 residues. The CDR3 bases are TGTGCCACCTCGGAGGGGGGGCCCAATCAGCCCCAGCATTTT. Its protein product is CATSEGGPNQPQHF.

This clone was picked up a small number of times. DNA of the CDR3: TGTGCCAGCAGTCCCTGGGACCTGGGATCACCCCTCCACTTT. This sequence encodes CASSPWDLGSPLHF. The J gene is TRBJ1-6, the V gene TRBV27, with a weak D call TRBD1 (5 bases). The CDR3 is 14 amino acids. Per germline, CDR1 MNHEY and CDR2 SMNVEV (reference sequence). V lost 5 bases, J lost 10 bases, and 15 bases lay in between.

The chain couples TRBV7-9 to TRBJ2-1, with TRBD2 matching over 8 bases. Germline V lookup: CDR1 SEHNR, CDR2 FQNEAQ (reference sequence). The CDR3 length is 13 residues. V shed 5 bases and J 15 bases; nucleotides not matched to a gene: 12. CDR3 coding DNA: TGTGCCAGCAGCACCGCCGGGACTAGTATTCTGTTCTTC. This gives the protein CASSTAGTSILFF.

The chain couples TRBV9 to TRBJ2-2; TRBD2 agrees at 8 bases. The germline gives CDR1 SGDLS, CDR2 YYNGEE. This CDR3 region has 17 residues. With 2 bases clipped from V and 3 bases from J, the junction kept 9 bases outside the gene matches. In nucleotides, the CDR3 is TGTGCCAGCAGCGTCCCCATCAGCGGGAGCGACACCGGGGAGCTGTTTTTT. It encodes CASSVPISGSDTGELFF.

This clone is a singleton in its sample. This chain joins TRBV6-1 and TRBJ2-2; TRBD1 agrees at 11 bases. CDR3 size: 14 residues. V lost 6 bases, J lost 5 bases, and 2 bases stayed unmatched. The V gene's germline CDR1 is MNHNS and CDR2 SASEGT. The CDR3 nucleotides are TGTGCCAGCAGGGACAGGGGGCTTACCGGGGAGCTGTTTTTT. This translates into CASRDRGLTGELFF.

The rearrangement joins TRBV6-1 to TRBJ2-7; TRBD2 agrees at 7 bases. With 6 bases clipped from V and 6 bases from J, the junction kept 14 bases outside the gene matches. CDR1 is MNHNS, CDR2 SASEGT, per germline. This CDR3 is 15 amino acids long. The DNA of the CDR3 is TGTGCCAGCAGGGGAGGGGCTAGCGCCCAAATCGAGCAGTACTTC. It is translated as CASRGGASAQIEQYF.

This rearrangement joins TRBV15 to TRBJ2-7; the D gene is possibly TRBD2 (5 bases). V was cut by 6 bases and J by 0 bases, with 15 bases left in between. The CDR3 totals 15 residues. The germline V gene encodes CDR1 LNHNV and CDR2 YYDKDF (reference sequence). CDR3 DNA sequence: TGTGCCACCAGGAGATGGACTGGGAGCTCCTACGAGCAGTACTTC. Protein: CATRRWTGSSYEQYF. The variable domain in full, completed from reference TRBV15 and TRBJ2-7, reads DAMVIQNPRYQVTQFGKPVTLSCSQTLNHNVMYWYQQKSSQAPKLLFHYYDKDFNNEADTPDNFQSRRPNTSFCFLDIRSPGLGDTAMYLCATRRWTGSSYEQYFGPGTRLTVT.

This clone has just a few counts. The V call is TRBV6-6, the J call TRBJ1-2; D call uncertain. Germline V gene data show CDR1 as MNHNY and CDR2 as SVGAGI (reference sequence). The CDR3 has 13 amino acids. The V end was cut by 8 bases, the J end by 2 bases, with 12 bases between. CDR3 nucleotides: TGTGCCAGCCGGGCAGACACAAACTATGGCTACACCTTC. Its translation: CASRADTNYGYTF.

The rearrangement uses TRBV6-5 and TRBJ1-2; D gene unclear. CDR1 MNHEY and CDR2 SVGAGI come from the germline V gene. The ends were cut back, 0 bases at V and 4 bases at J, with 9 bases in the middle. There are 14 residues in the CDR3. Here the CDR3 reads CASSYSKATYGYTF. CDR3 in DNA: TGTGCCAGCAGTTACTCGAAAGCTACCTATGGCTACACCTTC.

The rearrangement links TRBV15 to TRBJ2-2; D gene ambiguous. The V gene lost 1 base and the J gene lost 6 bases, with 12 bases spanning the gap. This CDR3 comprises 15 residues. Germline V gene lookup returns CDR1 LNHNV and CDR2 YYDKDF (reference sequence). CDR3 nucleotide sequence: TGTGCCACCAGCAGAGCACGACTCGTATCCGGGGAGCTGTTTTTT. Residues: CATSRARLVSGELFF.

The chain employs TRBV5-1 and TRBJ1-1; TRBD1 agrees at 12 bases. V dropped 4 bases and J dropped 8; count of bases not matched to a gene: 3. The CDR3 is 13 residues long. CDR1 SGHRS and CDR2 YFSETQ come from the germline V gene. The CDR3 nucleotides read TGCGCCAGCAGCATTGGGACAGGGGGCGAAGCTTTCTTT. It specifies CASSIGTGGEAFF.

The CDR3 DNA sequence: TGTGCCACCAGCAGAGGGACAGCGCACCAAGAGACCCAGTACTTC. It codes for CATSRGTAHQETQYF. The chain employs TRBV15 and TRBJ2-5; D perhaps matches TRBD1 (6 bases). CDR3 length equals 15 residues. Per the germline V gene, CDR1 is LNHNV and CDR2 is YYDKDF (reference sequence). The V end was cut by 1 base, the J end by 0 bases, with 9 bases between.

The chain links TRBV9 to TRBJ1-4; 8 positions agree with TRBD1. The CDR3 is made up of 15 amino acids. Germline loops: CDR1 SGDLS, CDR2 YYNGEE. V lost 3 bases to trimming and J lost 4 bases; unmatched junction nucleotides: 5. The CDR3 spells CASSADTGGNEKLFF. DNA of the CDR3: TGTGCCAGCAGCGCCGATACAGGGGGTAATGAAAAACTGTTTTTT.

This chain uses TRBV11-2 with TRBJ2-7; D gene ambiguous. The CDR3 runs 13 residues. V was pared by 4 bases and J by 4 bases, with 11 bases between. Germline-derived CDR1 and CDR2 are SGHAT and FQNNGV. CDR3 nucleotide sequence: TGTGCCAGCAGCTCGGAACTCGTGTACGAGCAGTACTTC. This translates into CASSSELVYEQYF.

The chain is built from TRBV11-2 and TRBJ2-2; TRBD2 matches at 7 bases. Germline assignment: CDR1 SGHAT and CDR2 FQNNGV. V trimming: 5 bases; J trimming: 1 base; junction bases outside the gene matches: 7. The CDR3 has 16 residues. The CDR3 sequence is CASSPRSGVNTGELFF. CDR3 in DNA: TGTGCCAGCAGCCCCCGGAGCGGGGTGAACACCGGGGAGCTGTTTTTT.

There are a few counts of this clone. This sequence joins TRBV28 and TRBJ2-7; tentative D call: TRBD1 (5 bases). CDR1 and CDR2 (germline): MDHEN, SYDVKM. The germline V and J ends were trimmed by 6 bases and 2 bases, with 11 bases remaining between them. The CDR3 contains 13 residues. CDR3 amino acids: CASSRDRPYEQYF. As DNA, the CDR3 is TGTGCCAGCAGCCGCGACAGACCCTACGAGCAGTACTTC.

CDR3 amino acids: CASSFLGSGSYEQYF. In DNA form, the CDR3 reads TGTGCCAGCAGCTTTCTAGGGAGTGGATCCTACGAGCAGTACTTC. The chain has TRBV5-6 and TRBJ2-7, with D perhaps matching TRBD2 (5 bases). The V gene's germline CDR1 is SGHDT and CDR2 YYEEEE. The CDR3 extends over 15 amino acids. The germline V and J ends were trimmed by 2 bases and 1 base, with 13 bases remaining between them.

This clone was seen a few times. The rearrangement uses TRBV12-5 and TRBJ1-6; no definite D call. Germline CDR1 reads LGHNT; CDR2 reads FRNRAP. The V end lost 0 bases, the J end lost 6 bases, and 12 bases lay between the germline ends. CDR3 length: 16 amino acids. The CDR3 coding sequence is TGTGCTAGTGGTTTGGTACGGGAGATAAGTAATTCACCCCTCCACTTT. Amino acids: CASGLVREISNSPLHF.

The V call is TRBV5-1, the J call TRBJ1-4; no clear D. The V end was cut by 4 bases, the J end by 2 bases, with 6 bases between. This CDR3 has 13 residues. From germline, CDR1 is SGHRS and CDR2 YFSETQ. The CDR3 DNA reads as TGCGCCAGCAGCGAGGGCACTAATGAAAAACTGTTTTTT. This translates into CASSEGTNEKLFF.

The chain employs TRBV5-1 and TRBJ1-2, with D tentatively TRBD1 (6 bases). The ends were cut back, 0 bases at V and 4 bases at J, with 10 bases in the middle. The CDR3 is 14 amino acids. Germline-derived CDR1 and CDR2 are SGHRS and YFSETQ. The CDR3 is CASSLGDTTYGYTF. As DNA, the CDR3 is TGCGCCAGCAGCTTGGGGGACACAACCTATGGCTACACCTTC. The complete variable domain, with remaining parts taken from reference TRBV5-1 and TRBJ1-2, reads KAGVTQTPRYLIKTRGQQVTLSCSPISGHRSVSWYQQTPGQGLQFLFEYFSETQRNKGNFPGRFSGRQFSNSRSEMNVSTLELGDSALYLCASSLGDTTYGYTFGSGTRLTVV.

The sample holds a few counts of this clone. The chain links TRBV9 to TRBJ2-2, with D hard to call. V was pared by 0 bases and J by 0 bases, with 6 bases between. Germline CDR1 is SGDLS and CDR2 is YYNGEE. The CDR3 consists of 15 residues. CDR3 in DNA: TGTGCCAGCAGCGTAGGTGGTACGAACACCGGGGAGCTGTTTTTT. As protein: CASSVGGTNTGELFF.

The rearrangement links TRBV7-8 to TRBJ1-1; the D is unclear. The germline CDR1 and CDR2 sequences are SGHVS and FQNEAQ. V was shortened by 2 bases and J by 1 base, with 8 bases between the two germline ends. The length of the CDR3 is 14 residues. The CDR3 DNA is TGTGCCAGCAGCTTAATCAGATCGAACACTGAAGCTTTCTTT. As protein: CASSLIRSNTEAFF.

The CDR3 sequence is CASRSFREATEAFF. CDR3 coding DNA: TGTGCCAGCAGATCCTTCAGGGAGGCCACTGAAGCTTTCTTT. V is TRBV6-1 and J is TRBJ1-1; tentative D call: TRBD1 (5 bases). Trimming took off 6 bases at V and 4 bases at J, with 15 bases between the two ends. Germline CDR1 reads MNHNS; CDR2 reads SASEGT. This CDR3 comprises 14 residues.

This clone occurred once. The chain uses TRBV11-3 and TRBJ2-7; 11 bases are shared with TRBD2. The V gene's germline CDR1 is SGHNT and CDR2 YENEEA. The J segment lost 12 bases and the V segment lost 0 bases, leaving 10 bases of the junction unmatched. The CDR3 length is 15 residues. The CDR3 spells CASSLDGTSGEAPYF. In DNA, the CDR3 is TGTGCCAGCAGCTTAGATGGGACTAGCGGAGAGGCGCCGTACTTC.